The 10 T cell receptor beta chains reported below all come from one sample, sequenced in a study of CD8 T cells in ankylosing spondylitis. TCRdb fed the 5' RACE reads into MiXCR, producing one record per CDR3 protein. The repertoire includes some 800,000 distinct CDR3 sequences, around 11% of them detected once, and about 0.5% sits in the top ten. Study-wide findings and caveats: About 8 highly homologous variants made up a TCR beta motif, and this motif appeared characteristic of ankylosing spondylitis blood.

Their recognized antigens are unknown. The source material was blood, either unsorted or a sorted T cell fraction (not recorded which). The origin of the receptors is a male donor with ankylosing spondylitis.

This clonotype was recorded many times. The chain recombines TRBV5-1 with TRBJ2-3; weak D call: TRBD1 (6 bases). The CDR3 spans 17 residues. The germline CDR1 and CDR2 sequences are SGHRS and YFSETQ. V was trimmed by 0 bases and J by 0 bases, leaving 14 bases between them. CDR3 sequence (DNA): TGCGCCAGCAGCTTGGTATCGACAGGTCAGAGCACAGATACGCAGTATTTT. Protein: CASSLVSTGQSTDTQYF.

This clonotype was observed a few times. The chain couples TRBV5-1 to TRBJ2-1, with TRBD2 matching over 7 bases. Germline trimming cut 2 bases from V and 0 bases from J; bases unmatched to any gene: 11. Germline V gene sequence: CDR1 SGHRS, CDR2 YFSETQ. The CDR3 runs to 18 residues. The CDR3 bases are TGCGCCAGCAGCTTCCCTGGTCGGCGGGAGAGCTCCTACAATGAGCAGTTCTTC. Its protein product is CASSFPGRRESSYNEQFF.

This clonotype has only a few counts. The genes are TRBV20-1 and TRBJ2-6; 12 nucleotides agree with TRBD2. Losses at the gene ends were 7 bases for V and 3 bases for J; bases not matched to a gene: 1. CDR3 length: 14 amino acids. Germline CDR1 is DFQATT and CDR2 is SNEGSKA (reference sequence). The CDR3 loop reads CSGLAGVGANVLTF. As DNA, the CDR3 is TGCAGTGGACTAGCGGGAGTTGGGGCCAACGTCCTGACTTTC.

This clonotype was seen at least ten times. The chain couples TRBV4-2 to TRBJ2-3, with a possible D match to TRBD1 (6 bases). The CDR3 is 16 amino acids. Trimming pared 0 bases from V and 6 bases from J, leaving 16 bases between. In germline, CDR1 is LGHNA, CDR2 YNFKEQ. The CDR3 loop is CASSQEGSATGDTQYF. The DNA for the CDR3 is TGTGCCAGCAGCCAAGAGGGGAGCGCCACAGGGGATACGCAGTATTTT.

This clonotype was observed a handful of times. The V and J genes are TRBV3-1 and TRBJ2-7; maybe TRBD1 (6 bases). Germline CDR1 LGHDT, CDR2 YNNKEL (reference sequence). Trimming removed 2 bases from V and 3 bases from J, with 11 bases in between. The CDR3 is 14 amino acids. The CDR3 region is CASSQTSDSYEQYF. CDR3 DNA: TGTGCCAGCAGCCAAACCTCGGACAGCTACGAGCAGTACTTC.

The rearrangement uses TRBV5-1 and TRBJ2-1; the match to TRBD2 covers 11 bases. The V and J ends lost 4 bases and 0 bases, in that order; junction bases with no gene match: 12. The germline V gene has CDR1 SGHRS and CDR2 YFSETQ. CDR3 length equals 19 residues. Here the CDR3 DNA reads TGCGCCAGCAGCGTCACTAGCGGGAGTGGGGCGGGCTCCTACAATGAGCAGTTCTTC. Protein: CASSVTSGSGAGSYNEQFF.

This clonotype was picked up many times. The gene calls are TRBV20-1 and TRBJ2-1; D perhaps matches TRBD1 (5 bases). CDR3 length equals 15 residues. Germline V CDR1 and CDR2: DFQATT, SNEGSKA (reference sequence). Trimming shortened V by 7 bases and J by 0 bases, and 16 bases separated the two germline ends. The CDR3 spells CSGSLPRVSYNEQFF. In DNA, the CDR3 is TGCAGTGGGAGCCTACCCAGGGTCTCCTACAATGAGCAGTTCTTC.

The gene calls are TRBV7-9 and TRBJ2-2; D is unclear. The CDR3 contains 12 residues. CDR1 is SEHNR, CDR2 FQNEAQ, per germline (reference sequence). Trimming took 5 bases from V and 6 from J, leaving 7 bases between them. The CDR3 sequence: CASSQSAGELFF. Written as DNA, the CDR3 is TGTGCCAGCAGCCAGTCCGCCGGGGAGCTGTTTTTT. The full variable domain, in which reference TRBV7-9 and TRBJ2-2 provide the parts outside the CDR3, is DTGVSQNPRHKITKRGQNVTFRCDPISEHNRLYWYRQTLGQGPEFLTYFQNEAQLEKSRLLSDRFSAERPKGSFSTLEIQRTEQGDSAMYLCASSQSAGELFFGEGSRLTVL.

This clonotype was detected only a few times. The rearrangement uses TRBV20-1 and TRBJ1-2, with 8 bases identical to TRBD1. The CDR3 covers 16 residues. Germline loops: CDR1 DFQATT, CDR2 SNEGSKA (reference sequence). V gave up 2 bases and J gave up 4 bases; unmatched junction bases: 12. CDR3 bases: TGCAGTGCTAGACGCGGACAGGGAGTTGTAGGCTATGGCTACACCTTC. Translated: CSARRGQGVVGYGYTF.

The V call is TRBV11-3, the J call TRBJ2-3; 7 bases match TRBD2. V trimming: 3 bases; J trimming: 6 bases; junction bases outside the gene matches: 9. Germline CDR1 reads SGHNT; CDR2 reads YENEEA. The CDR3 runs to 15 residues. In nucleotides, the CDR3 is TGTGCCAGCAGCTTCGGGCGGGAGCGGGATGATACGCAGTATTTT. Its translation: CASSFGRERDDTQYF.